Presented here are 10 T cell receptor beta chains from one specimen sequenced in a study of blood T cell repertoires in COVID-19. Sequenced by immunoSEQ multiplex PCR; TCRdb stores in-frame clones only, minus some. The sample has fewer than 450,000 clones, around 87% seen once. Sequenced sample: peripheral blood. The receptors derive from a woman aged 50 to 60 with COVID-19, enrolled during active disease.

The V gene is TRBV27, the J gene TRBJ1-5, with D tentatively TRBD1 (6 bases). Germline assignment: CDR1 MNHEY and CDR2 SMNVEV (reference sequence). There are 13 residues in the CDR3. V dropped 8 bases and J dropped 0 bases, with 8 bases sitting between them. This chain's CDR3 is CASGQYSNQPQHF. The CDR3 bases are TGTGCCAGCGGACAGTATAGCAATCAGCCCCAGCATTTT.

The CDR3 DNA sequence: TGCAGCGTTGAGTCCGCAGTTAGGGGCTACGAGCAGTACTTC. It translates to CSVESAVRGYEQYF. The chain uses TRBV29-1 and TRBJ2-7; D is possibly TRBD1 (5 bases). Trimming removed 3 bases at V and 3 bases at J, with 15 bases between. This CDR3 is 14 amino acids long. CDR1 is SQVTM and CDR2 is ANQGSEA in the germline V gene.

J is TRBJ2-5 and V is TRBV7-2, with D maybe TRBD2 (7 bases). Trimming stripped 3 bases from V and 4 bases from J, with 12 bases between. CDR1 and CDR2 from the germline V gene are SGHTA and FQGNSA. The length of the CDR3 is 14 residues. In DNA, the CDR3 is TGTGCCAGCAGCTTGGGGGGGCGACGAGAGACCCAGTACTTC. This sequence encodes CASSLGGRRETQYF.

The chain's CDR3 is CAWSGSRGINEKLFF. Here the CDR3 DNA reads TGTGCCTGGAGTGGAAGCAGGGGTATCAATGAAAAACTGTTTTTT. V is TRBV30 and J is TRBJ1-4; perhaps TRBD1 as D (6 bases). The CDR3 has 15 amino acids. V lost 1 base to trimming and J lost 5 bases, with 14 bases between them. Germline values: CDR1 GTSNPN, CDR2 SVGIG (reference sequence). The whole variable domain, remainder taken from reference TRBV30 and TRBJ1-4, is SQTIHQWPATLVQPVGSPLSLECTVEGTSNPNLYWYRQAAGRGLQLLFYSVGIGQISSEVPQNLSASRPQDRQFILSSKKLLLSDSGFYLCAWSGSRGINEKLFFGSGTQLSVL.

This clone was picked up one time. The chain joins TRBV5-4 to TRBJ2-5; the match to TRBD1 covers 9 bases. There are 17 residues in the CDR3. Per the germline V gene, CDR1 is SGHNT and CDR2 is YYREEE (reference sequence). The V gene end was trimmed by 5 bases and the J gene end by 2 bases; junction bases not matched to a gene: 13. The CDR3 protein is CASRTGGNSGRQETQYF. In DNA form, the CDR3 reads TGTGCCAGCAGGACAGGGGGGAATAGCGGCCGGCAAGAGACCCAGTACTTC.

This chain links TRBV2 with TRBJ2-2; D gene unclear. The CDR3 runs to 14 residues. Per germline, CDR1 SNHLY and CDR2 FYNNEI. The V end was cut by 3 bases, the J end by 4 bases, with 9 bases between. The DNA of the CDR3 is TGTGCCAGCAGTGACCGACTGGGCACCGGGGAGCTGTTTTTT. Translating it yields CASSDRLGTGELFF.

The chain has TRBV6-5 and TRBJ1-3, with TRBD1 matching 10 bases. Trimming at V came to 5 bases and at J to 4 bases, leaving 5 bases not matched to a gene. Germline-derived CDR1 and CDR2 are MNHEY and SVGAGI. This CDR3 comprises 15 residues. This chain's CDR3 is CASSPDRGHGNTIYF. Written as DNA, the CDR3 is TGTGCCAGCAGTCCCGACAGGGGGCACGGAAACACCATATATTTT.

CDR3 sequence: CASNPGGTFHEAFF. The DNA of the CDR3 is TGTGCCAGTAACCCAGGGGGAACATTTCATGAAGCTTTCTTT. The chain employs TRBV19 and TRBJ1-1; 7 bases line up with TRBD1. V lost 7 bases to trimming and J lost 7 bases; unmatched junction nucleotides: 12. CDR1 is LNHDA and CDR2 is SQIVND in the germline V gene (reference sequence). This CDR3 is built from 14 residues. Together with reference TRBV19 and TRBJ1-1, the CDR3 gives the full variable domain: DGGITQSPKYLFRKEGQNVTLSCEQNLNHDAMYWYRQDPGQGLRLIYYSQIVNDFQKGDIAEGYSVSREKKESFPLTVTSAQKNPTAFYLCASNPGGTFHEAFFGQGTRLTVV.

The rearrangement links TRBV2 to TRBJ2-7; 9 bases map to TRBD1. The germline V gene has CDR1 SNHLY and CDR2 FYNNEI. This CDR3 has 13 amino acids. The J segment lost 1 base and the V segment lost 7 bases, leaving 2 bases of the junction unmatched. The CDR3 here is CASKTGGSYEQYF. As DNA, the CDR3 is TGTGCCAGCAAGACAGGGGGTTCCTACGAGCAGTACTTC.

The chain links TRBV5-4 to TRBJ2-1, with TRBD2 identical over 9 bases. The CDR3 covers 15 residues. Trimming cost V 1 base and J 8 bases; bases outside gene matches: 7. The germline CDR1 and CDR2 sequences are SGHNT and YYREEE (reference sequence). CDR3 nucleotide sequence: TGTGCCAGCAGCTTGAGAGGGACTAGCTTAGATGAGCAGTTCTTC. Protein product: CASSLRGTSLDEQFF.